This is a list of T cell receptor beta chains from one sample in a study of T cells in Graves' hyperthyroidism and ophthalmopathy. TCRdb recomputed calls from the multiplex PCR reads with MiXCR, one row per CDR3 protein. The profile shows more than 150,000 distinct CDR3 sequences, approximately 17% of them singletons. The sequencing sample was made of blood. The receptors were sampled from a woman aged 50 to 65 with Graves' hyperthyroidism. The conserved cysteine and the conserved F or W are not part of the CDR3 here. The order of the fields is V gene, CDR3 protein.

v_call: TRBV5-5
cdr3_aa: ASSWIRVGNMNTEAF

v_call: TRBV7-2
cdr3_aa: ASSLVGGTGFGEKLF

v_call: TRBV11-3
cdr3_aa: ASSLRQGDQPQH

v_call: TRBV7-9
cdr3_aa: ASSYSESYEQY

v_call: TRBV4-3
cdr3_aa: ASSHSRGYNQPQH

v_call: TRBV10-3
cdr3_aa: AISSAGGIDEQF

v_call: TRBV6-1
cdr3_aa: ASSDRSEPRAF

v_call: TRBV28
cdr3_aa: ASSTIRIGAGLDTQY

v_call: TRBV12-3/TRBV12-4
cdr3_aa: ASSLEVYTEAF

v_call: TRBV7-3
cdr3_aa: ASSLTWLNTDTQY

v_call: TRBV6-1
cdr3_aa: ASTPDPGQGYNEQF

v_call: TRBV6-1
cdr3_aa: ASTRDYTTSYEQY

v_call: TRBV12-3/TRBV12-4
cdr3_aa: ASSLDPWAKNIQY

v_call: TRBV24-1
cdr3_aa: ATETSVYAGELF

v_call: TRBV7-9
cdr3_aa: ASSPASGLKRAQY

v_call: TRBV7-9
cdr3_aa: ASSPRLAGGYQETQY

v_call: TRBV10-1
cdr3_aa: ASSDRGRNNSPLH

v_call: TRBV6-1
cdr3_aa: ASSYSEISPLH

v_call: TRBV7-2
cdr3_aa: ASSTNPVWPEAF

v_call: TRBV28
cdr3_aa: ASSPGTGSFEQY

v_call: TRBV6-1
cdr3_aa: ASSAVSVGATGARQPQH

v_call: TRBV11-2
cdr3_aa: ASSFSGGAGETQY

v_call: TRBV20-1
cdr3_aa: SARARDARAF

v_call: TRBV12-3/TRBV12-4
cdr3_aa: ASSSRTSGKY

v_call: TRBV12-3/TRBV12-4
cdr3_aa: ASSLWSVDNEQF

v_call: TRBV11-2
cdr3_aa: ASSLDPRRNEQF

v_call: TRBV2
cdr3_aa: ASSYDLKETQY

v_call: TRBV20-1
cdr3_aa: SASRAAGGSGNTIY

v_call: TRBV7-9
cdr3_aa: ASSRTDSNYFQGYYGYT

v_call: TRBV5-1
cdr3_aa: ASSSRQGVSTEAL

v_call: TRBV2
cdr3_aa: ATKDSQMGKLF

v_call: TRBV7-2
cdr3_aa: ASSSLAGVSEQF

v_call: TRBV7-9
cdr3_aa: ASSSTGGNQPQH

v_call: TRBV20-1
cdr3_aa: SVGTGNSYEQY

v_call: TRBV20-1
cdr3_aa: SGLVENNEKLF

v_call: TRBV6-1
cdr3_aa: ATEDRGRIYGYT

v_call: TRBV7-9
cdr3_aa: ASSLKQGAYNEQF

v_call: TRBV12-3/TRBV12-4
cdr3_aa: ASSLGLAATYEQY

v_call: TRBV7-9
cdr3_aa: ASSLPSGGYNEQF

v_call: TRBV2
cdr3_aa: ASSAGTSNTGELF

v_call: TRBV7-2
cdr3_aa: ASSAPGTRNTDTQY

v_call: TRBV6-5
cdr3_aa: ASSYSTGEGQFEQF

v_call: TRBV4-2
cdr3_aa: ASSRTTSGGVGEQL

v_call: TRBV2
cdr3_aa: ASSVRTGWSRDEQF

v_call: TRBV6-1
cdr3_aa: ASKRNTIY

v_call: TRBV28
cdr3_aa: ASRGAHPTDTQY

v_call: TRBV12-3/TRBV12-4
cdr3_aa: ASSPRGLVYGYT